This entry describes one TCR beta chain. Its antigen specificity is not known. This record belongs to a study of alternative splicing in chronic myeloid leukemia remission (dated by TCRdb to the early 2020s). Regarding the complete study: Remission specimens from the trials were collected at major or complete molecular response, at 12 or 24 months of TKI therapy. The median age was approximately 54 years at diagnosis, 56 to 70 at remission and 35 to 40 for the healthy controls. Total leukocytes from peripheral blood collected in EDTA were used as the trial diagnostic specimens. Nine or ten diagnostic specimens, together with matched remission specimens, were obtained from the RESIST (imatinib), ENESTxtnd (nilotinib) and PINNACLE (nilotinib plus pegylated interferon) trials. Female/male counts of 11/5 were recorded for diagnosis samples, 8/3 for remission samples and 2/4 for controls. Trizol was used to extract total RNA from peripheral blood mononuclear cells of diagnosis, remission and control samples. RNA sequencing was used to profile peripheral blood from chronic-phase CML patients at diagnosis and at remission, and the results were compared with those from healthy donors. The French Persistem study supplied nine CML samples, of which seven were diagnostic and two were matched remission samples.

The CDR3 starts with the cysteine, ends with the phenylalanine, and has 16 residues. No DNA appears here. CDR1 PRHDT and CDR2 FYEKMQ were looked up in the germline V gene (reference sequence). General findings and caveats noted by the study authors: Blood cell composition at remission was reconfigured to resemble lymphoid cell-enriched normal controls. Strong differences in blood cell composition were observed between timepoints, with a shift from myeloid progenitor enrichment at diagnosis to mature lymphoid enrichment at remission.

Libraries came from bulk RNA-seq. The TruSeq Stranded RNA sample prep kit was used to generate libraries of poly-A-enriched mRNA from an input of roughly 1 ug total RNA. Each sample was sequenced in triplicate using paired-end sequencing on a HiSeq 2500. A read length of 125 nucleotides per mate was used for RNA-seq. The authors' pipeline ran thus. After trimming, reads were aligned to hg38 using STAR v2.7, and quality control was handled by FASTQC, RSeQC and multiqc. Salmon 0.14.1 was used to quantify gene expression levels as transcripts per million (TPM). Principal component analysis suggested that transcriptomic profiles were not driven by trial, library batch, sequencing batch, treatment regimen or sex. Based on TCRdb reprocessing of the reads, there is one entry per CDR3 protein sequence, and DNA is missing. These V and J calls are TCRdb output, not the study's own analysis. The sample contains 120 to 150 distinct CDR3 sequences, about 95% of them found a single time. Together, the top ten hold 20% of the sample.

Explained via the paper, the time point label denotes: major or complete molecular response after front-line TKI therapy. Over 15 CML patients made up the patient cohort, and matched post-remission samples were retrieved for a subset of those patients. The sequence was collected from an adult with chronic myeloid leukemia. The sample consisted of PBMCs or total blood leukocytes (not recorded which), taken during remission. Recombination connected TRBV13 to TRBJ1-6. Here the CDR3 is given as CASSSYTGNYNSPLHF.